The text below deals with one T cell receptor (beta chain). Its antigen is as yet unknown. The CDR3 sequence is 13 residues long. Germline V gene sequence: CDR1 WSHSY, CDR2 SAAADI. The V end was cut by 8 bases, the J end by 2 bases, with 12 bases between. The entry originates in a study of cytomegalovirus exposure and HLA in healthy donors. Broader study findings: The study put some 150 TCR beta chains on its list as cytomegalovirus-associated. Indistinguishable V segments, including TRBV6-2 and TRBV6-3, were excluded.

Use of 60 Vbeta and 13 Jbeta primers characterized the PCR. The data were produced by immunoSEQ multiplex PCR, yet TCRdb's version contains in-frame clones alone and is incomplete. Here the sample spans about 82,000 clones, roughly 72% being singletons. The origin of this receptor is a woman aged 45-60 years in good health and CMV-seropositive. The chain is built from TRBV10-2 and TRBJ1-2; TRBD1 is a possible D gene (5 bases). The specimen was PBMCs. CDR3 amino acids: CASSAGGNYGYTF. DNA for the CDR3: TGCGCCAGCTCGGCCGGGGGGAACTATGGCTACACCTTC.